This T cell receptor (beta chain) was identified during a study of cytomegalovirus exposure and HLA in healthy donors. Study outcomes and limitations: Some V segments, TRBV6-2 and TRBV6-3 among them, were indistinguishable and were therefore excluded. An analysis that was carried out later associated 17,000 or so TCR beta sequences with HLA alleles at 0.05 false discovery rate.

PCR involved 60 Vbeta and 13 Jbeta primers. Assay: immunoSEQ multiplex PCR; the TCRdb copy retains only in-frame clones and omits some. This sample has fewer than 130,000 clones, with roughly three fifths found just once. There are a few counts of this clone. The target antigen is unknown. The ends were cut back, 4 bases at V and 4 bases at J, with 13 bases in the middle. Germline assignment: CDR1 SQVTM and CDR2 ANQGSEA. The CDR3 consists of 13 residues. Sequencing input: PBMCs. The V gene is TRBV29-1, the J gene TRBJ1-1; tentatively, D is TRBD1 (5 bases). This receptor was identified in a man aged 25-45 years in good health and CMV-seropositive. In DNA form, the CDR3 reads TGCAGCGTTGGCGAGAGCCAGGGCACTGAAGCTTTCTTT. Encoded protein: CSVGESQGTEAFF.